This T cell receptor (beta chain) was captured in a study of blood T cell repertoires in COVID-19. Study-level information: Donors in the United States, Italy and Spain gave samples during acute or convalescent COVID-19.

There are 16 residues in the CDR3. V gave up 5 bases and J gave up 2 bases; unmatched junction bases: 7. Germline V gene sequence: CDR1 SGHTA, CDR2 FQGNSA. How the authors handled the data: The assay estimated nucleated cells by amplifying reference gene primers. Profiling relied on immunoSEQ multiplex PCR, and the TCRdb table lists in-frame clones only, not all of them. V and J calls and clone size follow that table, whereas D and trimming were derived from the DNA. The sample lists about 51,000 clones, 85% to 90% occurring once. Sequencing used peripheral blood. The chain joins TRBV7-2 to TRBJ2-2, with 8 bases matching TRBD2. This clonotype originated in an elderly man with active COVID-19. The CDR3 DNA follows: TGTGCCAGCAGCCACTTCACTAGCGGAAACACCGGGGAGCTGTTTTTT. It encodes CASSHFTSGNTGELFF.